A single T cell receptor beta chain is shown here with its context. The data belong to a study of spatial heterogeneity in lung cancer. Whole-study context: Alpha-chain detections were consistently fewer than beta-chain detections among the sequences. Mean representation of each unique TCR and UMI combination in the raw reads exceeded ten occurrences.

TCRdb reanalysed the 5' RACE reads using MiXCR and keeps one entry per CDR3 protein. The repertoire holds more than 60,000 distinct CDR3 sequences, 7.5% to 9.5% seen once, with approximately 6.3% in the top ten. Time point defined: sample taken at primary tumor resection. Looked up from germline, CDR1 is SEHNR and CDR2 is FQNEAQ (reference sequence). CDR3 length equals 15 residues. V was shortened by 5 bases and J by 7 bases, with 18 bases between the two germline ends. The sequences come from PBMCs, collected at surgery. This TCR was recovered from a male donor with early-stage non-small cell lung cancer. The V and J genes are TRBV7-9 and TRBJ2-1; D is tentatively TRBD1 or TRBD2 (6 bases each). In DNA, the CDR3 is TGTGCCAGCAGCCCAGCTAGGGGGGCGGGAAATGAGCAGTTCTTC. It translates to CASSPARGAGNEQFF.